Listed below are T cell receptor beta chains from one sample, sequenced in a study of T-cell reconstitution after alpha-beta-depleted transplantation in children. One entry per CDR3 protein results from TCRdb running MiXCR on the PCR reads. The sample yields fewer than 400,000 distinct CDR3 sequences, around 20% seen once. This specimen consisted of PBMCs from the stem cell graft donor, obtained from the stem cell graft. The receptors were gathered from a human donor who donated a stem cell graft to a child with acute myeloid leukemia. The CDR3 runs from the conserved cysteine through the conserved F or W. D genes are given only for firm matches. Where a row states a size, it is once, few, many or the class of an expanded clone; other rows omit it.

CDR3aa: CASSPGVAGNDEQYF; CDR3nt: TGTGCCAGCAGCCCGGGAGTAGCGGGAAATGACGAGCAGTACTTC; v_gene: TRBV5-8; abundance: NA; d_gene: TRBD2; j_gene: TRBJ2-7
CDR3aa: CSAIRNREEQFF; CDR3nt: TGCAGTGCCATTAGGAACAGGGAGGAGCAGTTCTTC; v_gene: TRBV20-1; abundance: many; d_gene: NA; j_gene: TRBJ2-1
CDR3aa: CASSLTGRADSEQFF; CDR3nt: TGTGCCAGCAGCCTTACCGGGAGGGCCGATAGTGAGCAGTTCTTC; v_gene: TRBV3-1; abundance: NA; d_gene: TRBD2; j_gene: TRBJ2-1
CDR3aa: CSARKRAGGPSSYEQYF; CDR3nt: TGCAGTGCTAGAAAACGAGCGGGAGGGCCGTCTTCCTACGAGCAGTACTTC; v_gene: TRBV20-1; abundance: few; d_gene: TRBD2; j_gene: TRBJ2-7
CDR3aa: CASRPGLAGAPDTQYF; CDR3nt: TGTGCCAGCAGACCGGGACTAGCGGGAGCTCCAGATACGCAGTATTTT; v_gene: TRBV27; abundance: few; d_gene: TRBD2; j_gene: TRBJ2-3
CDR3aa: CATSRDNAGRGAKNIQYF; CDR3nt: TGTGCCACCAGCAGAGACAACGCAGGGCGTGGGGCCAAAAACATTCAGTACTTC; v_gene: TRBV15; abundance: many; d_gene: NA; j_gene: TRBJ2-4
CDR3aa: CATRETGSSAEAFF; CDR3nt: TGTGCCACCAGGGAAACAGGTTCTTCGGCTGAAGCTTTCTTT; v_gene: TRBV24-1; abundance: few; d_gene: NA; j_gene: TRBJ1-1
CDR3aa: CSAMRLAGGMGTDTQYF; CDR3nt: TGCAGTGCCATGCGACTAGCGGGAGGTATGGGCACAGATACGCAGTATTTT; v_gene: TRBV20-1; abundance: few; d_gene: TRBD2; j_gene: TRBJ2-3
CDR3aa: CASSPEGRADTQYF; CDR3nt: TGTGCCAGCTCACCGGAGGGGAGGGCAGATACGCAGTATTTT; v_gene: TRBV18; abundance: NA; d_gene: TRBD2; j_gene: TRBJ2-3
CDR3aa: CATSDTGVSNQPQHF; CDR3nt: TGTGCCACCAGTGATACAGGGGTCAGCAATCAGCCCCAGCATTTT; v_gene: TRBV24-1; abundance: NA; d_gene: TRBD1; j_gene: TRBJ1-5
CDR3aa: CASSFDGGNEQFF; CDR3nt: TGTGCCAGCAGTTTTGACGGGGGCAATGAGCAGTTCTTC; v_gene: TRBV27; abundance: few; d_gene: NA; j_gene: TRBJ2-1
CDR3aa: CASSSLVYEQYF; CDR3nt: TGTGCCAGCAGCTCACTTGTTTACGAGCAGTACTTC; v_gene: TRBV28; abundance: NA; d_gene: NA; j_gene: TRBJ2-7
CDR3aa: CASSEALGWAMVTGELFF; CDR3nt: TGTGCCAGCAGCGAGGCCCTAGGGTGGGCCATGGTAACCGGGGAGCTGTTTTTT; v_gene: TRBV9; abundance: NA; d_gene: NA; j_gene: TRBJ2-2
CDR3aa: CASSTAGLERYNEQFF; CDR3nt: TGTGCCAGCAGTACAGCTGGTCTGGAAAGATACAATGAGCAGTTCTTC; v_gene: TRBV2; abundance: NA; d_gene: NA; j_gene: TRBJ2-1
CDR3aa: CASSGLAGGSSYNEQFF; CDR3nt: TGTGCCAGCAGTGGCTTAGCGGGGGGGAGCTCCTACAATGAGCAGTTCTTC; v_gene: TRBV25-1; abundance: NA; d_gene: TRBD2; j_gene: TRBJ2-1
CDR3aa: CASSLGARELFF; CDR3nt: TGTGCCAGCAGTTTAGGGGCGCGGGAGCTGTTTTTT; v_gene: TRBV12-3/TRBV12-4; abundance: many; d_gene: NA; j_gene: TRBJ2-2
CDR3aa: CASSDRGQGRSEAFF; CDR3nt: TGTGCCAGCAGTGATCGCGGACAGGGGAGGAGTGAAGCTTTCTTT; v_gene: TRBV25-1; abundance: many; d_gene: TRBD1; j_gene: TRBJ1-1
CDR3aa: CASIQGGGETQYF; CDR3nt: TGTGCCAGCATCCAAGGGGGGGGAGAGACCCAGTACTTC; v_gene: TRBV7-3; abundance: NA; d_gene: NA; j_gene: TRBJ2-5
CDR3aa: CASAFARGNTEAFF; CDR3nt: TGTGCCAGCGCTTTTGCTAGGGGGAACACTGAAGCTTTCTTT; v_gene: TRBV27; abundance: few; d_gene: NA; j_gene: TRBJ1-1
CDR3aa: CSAPGTASSYEQYF; CDR3nt: TGCAGTGCTCCAGGGACAGCCTCCTCCTACGAGCAGTACTTC; v_gene: TRBV20-1; abundance: few; d_gene: TRBD1; j_gene: TRBJ2-7
CDR3aa: CASSPAGVQETQYF; CDR3nt: TGTGCCAGCAGCCCCGCGGGAGTTCAAGAGACCCAGTACTTC; v_gene: TRBV7-3; abundance: many; d_gene: TRBD2; j_gene: TRBJ2-5
CDR3aa: CASSYGRLRGMLNTEAFF; CDR3nt: TGTGCCAGCAGTTACGGCAGACTAAGAGGGATGTTGAACACTGAAGCTTTCTTT; v_gene: TRBV6-5; abundance: NA; d_gene: NA; j_gene: TRBJ1-1